Detailed here is one TCR beta chain. Its antigen is unknown. This entry is derived from a study of T cell responses to AZD1222 COVID-19 vaccine. Study results and caveats: In all cases, repertoires were sampled only after the peak T cell response. With two AZD1222 doses given, Spike-specific TCR breadth and depth both rose. Baseline seropositivity characterized only 5 or 6 AZD1222 recipients. Donors were chiefly white British, with a greater number of females, and clonal diversity was perhaps underestimated.

Germline CDR1 and CDR2: SGDLS and YYNGEE. The CDR3 is made up of 14 amino acids. Trimming took 2 bases from V and 0 from J, leaving 7 bases between them. The table came from immunoSEQ multiplex PCR; TCRdb's copy has only in-frame clones and leaves some out. The sample carries approximately 180,000 clones, about nine tenths recorded once. The receptor's source is an adult who received the MenACWY meningococcal vaccine as a control. Sequencing used peripheral blood, obtained 28 days after the second dose of the MenACWY control vaccine. The chain combines TRBV9 with TRBJ2-3; D is undetermined. CDR3 sequence: CASSVLSSTDTQYF. The DNA for the CDR3 is TGTGCCAGCAGCGTGCTAAGTAGCACAGATACGCAGTATTTT.